This paragraph covers one T cell receptor beta chain sequence. Antigen unknown. The source of the sample is a study of cytomegalovirus exposure and HLA in healthy donors. Nominal health characterized the donors when sampled, though unrecorded immune exposures were likely. 60 Vbeta and 13 Jbeta primers were used in PCR. Clones were read by immunoSEQ multiplex PCR, and TCRdb kept only the in-frame ones, dropping some. The table has about 240,000 clones, around 78% seen once. The CDR3 covers 16 residues. Study-wide points: A missense variant in DCLRE1C was later tied to TCR beta V- and J-gene trimming.

This chain joins TRBV1 and TRBJ1-1; no DNA check was done on the table's D call, TRBD1. TRBV1 is noted as a pseudogene. Source material: PBMCs. This clonotype originated in a boy aged 5 to 17 in good health and CMV-seronegative. This CDR3 is CTSSHLSGGMNTEAFF. Here the CDR3 DNA reads TGCACCAGCAGCCATCTCTCAGGGGGGATGAACACTGAAGCTTTCTTT.